This TCR beta chain was recovered during a study of molecular identifiers for immune sequencing clone quantification. For the study at large: Replicate RNA came from about 20,000 or 100,000 naive CD8 cells and was split five ways, and four parts were sequenced.

Germline CDR1 is MNHEY and CDR2 is SMNVEV (reference sequence). J lost 6 bases, V lost 5 bases, and 14 bases had no gene match. This CDR3 region has 18 residues. Using its own MiXCR run on the PCR reads, TCRdb lists one record per CDR3 protein. The sample consists of about 640,000 distinct CDR3 sequences, 15% to 20% of them appearing once. This rearrangement joins TRBV27 to TRBJ1-5; 12 positions match TRBD1. This TCR was sampled from a human donor in good health. Some libraries in this study had Jurkat cell RNA spiked in. Sequenced material: naive CD8+ T cells from blood, with Jurkat cell RNA spiked in. Indicated subset: FACS-sorted CD8+CD4-CCR7+CD45RA+ naive T cells. This chain's CDR3 is CASSPIARDRGLGQPQHF. In DNA form, the CDR3 reads TGTGCCAGCAGTCCGATAGCACGGGACAGGGGGCTTGGTCAGCCCCAGCATTTT.